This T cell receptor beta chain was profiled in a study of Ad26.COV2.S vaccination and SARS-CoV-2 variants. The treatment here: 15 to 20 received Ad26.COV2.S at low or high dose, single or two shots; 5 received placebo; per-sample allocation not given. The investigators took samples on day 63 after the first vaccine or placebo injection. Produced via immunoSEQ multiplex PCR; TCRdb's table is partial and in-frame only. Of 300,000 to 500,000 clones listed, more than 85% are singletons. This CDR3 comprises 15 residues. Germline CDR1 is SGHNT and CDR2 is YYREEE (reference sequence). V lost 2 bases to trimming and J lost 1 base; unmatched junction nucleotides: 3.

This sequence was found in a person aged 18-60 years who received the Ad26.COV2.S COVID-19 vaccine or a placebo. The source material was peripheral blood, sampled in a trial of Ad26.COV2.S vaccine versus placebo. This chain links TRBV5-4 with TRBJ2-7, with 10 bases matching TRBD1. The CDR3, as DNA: TGTGCCAGCAGCTTATGGGACAGGGGTTCCTACGAGCAGTACTTC. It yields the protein CASSLWDRGSYEQYF.